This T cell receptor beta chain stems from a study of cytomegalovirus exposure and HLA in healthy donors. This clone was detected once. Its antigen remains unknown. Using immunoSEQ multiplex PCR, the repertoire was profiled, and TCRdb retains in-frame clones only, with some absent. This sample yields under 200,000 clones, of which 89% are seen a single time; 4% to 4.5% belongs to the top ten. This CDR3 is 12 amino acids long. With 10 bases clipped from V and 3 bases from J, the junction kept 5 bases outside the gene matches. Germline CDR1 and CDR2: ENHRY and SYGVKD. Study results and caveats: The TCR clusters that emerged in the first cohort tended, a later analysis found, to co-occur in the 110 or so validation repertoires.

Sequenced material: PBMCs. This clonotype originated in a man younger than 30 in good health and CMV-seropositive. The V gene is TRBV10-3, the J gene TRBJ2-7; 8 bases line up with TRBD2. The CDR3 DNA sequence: TGTGCCACGGGACTAGATGTCTACGAGCAGTACTTC. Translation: CATGLDVYEQYF.